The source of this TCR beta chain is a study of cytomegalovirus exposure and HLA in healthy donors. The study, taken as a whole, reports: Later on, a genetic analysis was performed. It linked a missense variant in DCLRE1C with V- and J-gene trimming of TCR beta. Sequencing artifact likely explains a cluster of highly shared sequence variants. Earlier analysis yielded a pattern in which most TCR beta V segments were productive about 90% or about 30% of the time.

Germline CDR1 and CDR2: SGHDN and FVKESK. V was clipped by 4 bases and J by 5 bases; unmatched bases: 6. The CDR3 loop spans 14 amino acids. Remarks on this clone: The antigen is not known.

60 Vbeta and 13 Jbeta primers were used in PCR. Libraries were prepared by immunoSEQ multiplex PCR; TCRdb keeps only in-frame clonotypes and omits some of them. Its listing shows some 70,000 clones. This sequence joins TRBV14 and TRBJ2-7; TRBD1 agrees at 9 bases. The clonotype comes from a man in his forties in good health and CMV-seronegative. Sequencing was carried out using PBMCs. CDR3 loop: CASSLGQGFHEQYF. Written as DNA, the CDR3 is TGTGCCAGCAGCCTAGGACAGGGGTTCCACGAGCAGTACTTC.